This T cell receptor beta chain was recovered during a study of cytomegalovirus exposure and HLA in healthy donors. Per germline, CDR1 SGHAT and CDR2 FQNNGV. Trimming took 0 bases from V and 0 from J, leaving 6 bases between them. The CDR3 totals 15 residues. Both 60 Vbeta primers and 13 Jbeta primers went into the PCR. Libraries were prepared by immunoSEQ multiplex PCR; TCRdb keeps only in-frame clonotypes and omits some of them. The sample has roughly 130,000 clones; around 86% are singletons. Study results and caveats: Based on reports, TCR beta sequences accurately predicted HLA-A and HLA-B alleles for most subjects. One cluster of highly shared sequence variants probably arose as a sequencing artifact.

Points on this clone: As yet, its antigen is unknown.

This receptor was obtained from a young man in good health and CMV-seronegative. What was sequenced was PBMCs. V and J are TRBV11-2 and TRBJ1-3; no clear D. The CDR3 region has the DNA TGTGCCAGCAGCTTAGATGGGAGCTCTGGAAACACCATATATTTT. It encodes CASSLDGSSGNTIYF.